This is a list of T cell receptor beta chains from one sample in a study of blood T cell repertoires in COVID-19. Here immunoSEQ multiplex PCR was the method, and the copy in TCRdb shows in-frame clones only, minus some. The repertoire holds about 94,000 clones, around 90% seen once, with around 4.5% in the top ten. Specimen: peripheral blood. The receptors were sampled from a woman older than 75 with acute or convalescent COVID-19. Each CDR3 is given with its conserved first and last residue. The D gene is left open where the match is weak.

CASSLNTANYGYTF	TRBV7-9	TRBJ1-2	.
CASSPTGGSYEQYF	TRBV19	TRBJ2-7	TRBD1
CASSEGLERYNEQFF	TRBV3-1/TRBV3-2	TRBJ2-1	.
CASSGDRVANTGELFF	TRBV10-1	TRBJ2-2	TRBD1
CASSVGGDSSYEQYF	TRBV9	TRBJ2-7	.
CAWSVSGGTDNSPLHF	TRBV30	TRBJ1-6	.
CASSFSGGTSTDTQYF	TRBV9	TRBJ2-3	TRBD2
CASSRGQGNQPQHF	TRBV5-6	TRBJ1-5	TRBD1
CATMHREEASTEAFF	TRBV19	TRBJ1-1	.
CSVEDQGRGPYEQYF	TRBV29-1	TRBJ2-7	.
CASSPGHNRYEQYF	TRBV3-1/TRBV3-2	TRBJ2-7	.
CASSPGRGSNQPQHF	TRBV18	TRBJ1-5	.
CASDRLTMNTEAFF	TRBV6-5	TRBJ1-1	.
CAISDLVGTSGRPYYNEQFF	TRBV10-3	TRBJ2-1	TRBD2
CASSWTGEKLFF	TRBV19	TRBJ1-4	TRBD1
CASSLGVQSYEQYF	TRBV5-6	TRBJ2-7	.
CASSPRNPDNEQFF	TRBV18	TRBJ2-1	.
CASSIGRSGELFF	TRBV19	TRBJ2-2	.
CASSLRNYGYTF	TRBV12-3/TRBV12-4	TRBJ1-2	.
CASSMISRPYEQYF	TRBV19	TRBJ2-7	.
CASSLGALYGYTF	TRBV5-1	TRBJ1-2	.
CASSEAKTGGLSSYEQYF	TRBV6-1	TRBJ2-7	TRBD1
CASGTVSYEQYF	TRBV6-5	TRBJ2-7	TRBD1
CASAMGIAGSDTIYF	TRBV28	TRBJ1-3	.
CASSSSGGDHNEQFF	TRBV7-9	TRBJ2-1	TRBD2
CASSLGTDSPNEQFF	TRBV19	TRBJ2-1	.
CASSQDGSGVKAFF	TRBV3-1/TRBV3-2	TRBJ1-1	.
CASGREAGVYNEQFF	TRBV10-2	TRBJ2-1	TRBD2
CASSAGTVTEAFF	TRBV5-5	TRBJ1-1	.
CASSLSGGLVYTF	TRBV5-1	TRBJ1-2	TRBD1
CASSLVGGNNSPLHF	TRBV5-1	TRBJ1-6	.
CASRRGPGEKLFF	TRBV12-3/TRBV12-4	TRBJ1-4	TRBD1
CASRRDSNYNEQFF	TRBV6-5	TRBJ2-1	TRBD1
CASSLPDQETQYF	TRBV5-6	TRBJ2-5	.
CASSQGDYRAQYF	TRBV4-1	TRBJ2-3	TRBD2
CASSISDSNYGYTF	TRBV19	TRBJ1-2	.
CASSHSSAGVTDTQYF	TRBV4-3	TRBJ2-3	TRBD2
CASTGLAGGPTEQYF	TRBV5-1	TRBJ2-7	TRBD2
CASSEHRRGSYYGYTF	TRBV25-1	TRBJ1-2	.
CASSHPSSGTQYF	TRBV5-1	TRBJ2-5	.
CASSVGTSGRGNEQFF	TRBV9	TRBJ2-1	TRBD2
CASSLGRDGETQYF	TRBV11-3	TRBJ2-5	.
CASKRQDSNQPQHF	TRBV2	TRBJ1-5	.
CASSLAGGGGNTIYF	TRBV5-1	TRBJ1-3	.
CASSYVPVQGSSYNSPLHF	TRBV6-2/TRBV6-3	TRBJ1-6	.
CASSLDRGYNSPLHF	TRBV27	TRBJ1-6	.
CASSFGPDREIFQPQHF	TRBV5-6	TRBJ1-5	TRBD1